Presented here are 5 T cell receptor beta chains from one specimen sequenced in a study of radiotherapy plus CTLA-4 blockade in lung cancer. Profiling relied on immunoSEQ multiplex PCR, and the TCRdb table lists in-frame clones only, not all of them. This sample has roughly 63,000 clones, with 70% to 80% found just once. The starting material was peripheral blood, obtained from a patient treated with radiotherapy plus ipilimumab. Source of these receptors: a human donor with non-small cell lung cancer whose response to radiotherapy plus ipilimumab could not be evaluated.

This chain joins TRBV6-1 and TRBJ2-1; TRBD1 matches at 7 bases. CDR1 and CDR2 (germline): MNHNS, SASEGT. The CDR3 consists of 15 residues. The trim removed 1 base at V and 4 bases at J, leaving 4 bases unmatched. The CDR3 nucleotides are TGTGCCAGCAGTGAAGAGGGGGCCACATACAATGAGCAGTTCTTC. Protein: CASSEEGATYNEQFF.

This clone was detected only a few times. The CDR3 DNA follows: TGTGCCAGCAGCCGACAGAACACCGGGGAGCTGTTTTTT. This codes for CASSRQNTGELFF. The chain is built from TRBV7-9 and TRBJ2-2; no firm D call. V was shortened by 5 bases and J by 1 base, with 5 bases between the two germline ends. Germline V gene sequence: CDR1 SEHNR, CDR2 FQNEAQ (reference sequence). This CDR3 is 13 amino acids long.

Only a few counts were recorded for this clone. The rearrangement joins TRBV7-6 to TRBJ2-2; 9 bases map to TRBD2. V was clipped by 5 bases and J by 1 base; unmatched bases: 14. Germline V gene data show CDR1 as SGHVS and CDR2 as FNYEAQ. The CDR3 consists of 19 residues. The CDR3 protein is CASSPLGLAGKQNTGELFF. CDR3 DNA sequence: TGTGCCAGCAGCCCGTTGGGTCTAGCGGGAAAGCAGAACACCGGGGAGCTGTTTTTT.

The chain carries TRBV4-1 and TRBJ2-5; D is possibly TRBD1 (6 bases). V was shortened by 2 bases and J by 5 bases, with 9 bases between the two germline ends. Germline CDR1 is MGHRA and CDR2 is YSYEKL. This CDR3 has 13 amino acids. The CDR3 reads CASSQQGTETQYF. The CDR3 nucleotides read TGCGCCAGCAGCCAACAGGGGACGGAGACCCAGTACTTC.

This sequence joins TRBV28 and TRBJ2-6; 10 bases are a match to TRBD1. Unmatched junction bases numbered 2, after V lost 9 bases and J lost 0 bases. There are 15 residues in the CDR3. CDR1 is MDHEN and CDR2 is SYDVKM in the germline V gene. The chain's CDR3 is CASGTGVSGANVLTF. The CDR3 coding sequence is TGTGCCAGTGGGACAGGGGTCTCTGGGGCCAACGTCCTGACTTTC.